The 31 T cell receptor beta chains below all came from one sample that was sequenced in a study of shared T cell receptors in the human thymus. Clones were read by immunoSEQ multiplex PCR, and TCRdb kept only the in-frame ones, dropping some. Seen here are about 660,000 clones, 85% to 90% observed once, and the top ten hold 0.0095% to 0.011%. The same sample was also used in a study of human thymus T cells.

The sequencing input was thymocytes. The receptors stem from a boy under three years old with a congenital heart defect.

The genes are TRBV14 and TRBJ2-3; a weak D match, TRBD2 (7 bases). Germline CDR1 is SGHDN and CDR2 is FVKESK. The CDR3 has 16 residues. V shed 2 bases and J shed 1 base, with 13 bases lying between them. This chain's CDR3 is CASSQPGGGRTDTQYF. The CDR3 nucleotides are TGTGCCAGCAGCCAACCTGGGGGGGGCCGCACAGATACGCAGTATTTT.

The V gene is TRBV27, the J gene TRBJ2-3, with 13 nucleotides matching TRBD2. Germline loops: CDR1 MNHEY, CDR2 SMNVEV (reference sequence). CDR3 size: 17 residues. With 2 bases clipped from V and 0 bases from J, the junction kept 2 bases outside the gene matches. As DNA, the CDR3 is TGTGCCAGCAGTTTAGGACTAGCGGGAGTAAGCACAGATACGCAGTATTTT. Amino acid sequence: CASSLGLAGVSTDTQYF.

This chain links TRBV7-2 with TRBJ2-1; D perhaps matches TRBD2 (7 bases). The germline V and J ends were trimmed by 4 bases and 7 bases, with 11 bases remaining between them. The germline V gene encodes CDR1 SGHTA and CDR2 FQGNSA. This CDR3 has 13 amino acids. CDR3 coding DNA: TGTGCCAGCAGCTGGAAGGGGGGGAATGAGCAGTTCTTC. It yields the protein CASSWKGGNEQFF.

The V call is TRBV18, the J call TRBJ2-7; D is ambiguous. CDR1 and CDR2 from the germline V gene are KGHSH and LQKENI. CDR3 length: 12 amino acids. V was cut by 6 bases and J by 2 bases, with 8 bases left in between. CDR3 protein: CASSRTAYEQYF. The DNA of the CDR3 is TGTGCCAGCTCCCGCACGGCCTACGAGCAGTACTTC.

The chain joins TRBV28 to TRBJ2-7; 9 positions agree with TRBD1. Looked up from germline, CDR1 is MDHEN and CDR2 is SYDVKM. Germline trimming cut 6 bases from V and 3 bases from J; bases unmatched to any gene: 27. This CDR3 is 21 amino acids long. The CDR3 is CASSDIQLGQGPHNPLYEQYF. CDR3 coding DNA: TGTGCCAGCAGCGATATCCAACTCGGACAGGGGCCCCACAACCCCCTCTACGAGCAGTACTTC. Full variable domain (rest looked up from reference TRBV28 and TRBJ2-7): DVKVTQSSRYLVKRTGEKVFLECVQDMDHENMFWYRQDPGLGLRLIYFSYDVKMKEKGDIPEGYSVSREKKERFSLILESASTNQTSMYLCASSDIQLGQGPHNPLYEQYFGPGTRLTVT.

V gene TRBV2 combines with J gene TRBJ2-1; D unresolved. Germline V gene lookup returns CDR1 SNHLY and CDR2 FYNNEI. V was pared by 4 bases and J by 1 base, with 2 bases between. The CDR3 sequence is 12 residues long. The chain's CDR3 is CASSVSYNEQFF. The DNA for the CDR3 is TGTGCCAGCAGTGTATCCTACAATGAGCAGTTCTTC.

In nucleotides, the CDR3 is TGTGCCTGGAGCGGGTGGGGGGTTGGGTATGGCTACACCTTC. It translates to CAWSGWGVGYGYTF. The chain has TRBV30 and TRBJ1-2, with a possible D match to TRBD1 (5 bases). Per germline, CDR1 GTSNPN and CDR2 SVGIG (reference sequence). This CDR3 has 14 amino acids. Trimming removed 3 bases from V and 5 bases from J, with 16 bases in between.

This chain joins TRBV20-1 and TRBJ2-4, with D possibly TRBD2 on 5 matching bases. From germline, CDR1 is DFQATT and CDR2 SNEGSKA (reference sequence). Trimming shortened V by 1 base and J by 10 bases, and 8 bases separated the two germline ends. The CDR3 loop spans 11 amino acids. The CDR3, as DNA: TGCAGTGCTAGAGTGGACTCGATTCAGTACTTC. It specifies CSARVDSIQYF.

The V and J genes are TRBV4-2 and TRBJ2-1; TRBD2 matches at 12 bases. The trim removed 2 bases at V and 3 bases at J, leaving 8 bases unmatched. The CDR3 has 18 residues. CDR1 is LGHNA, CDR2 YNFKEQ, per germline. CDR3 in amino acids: CASSQPRTSGKHYNEQFF. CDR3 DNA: TGTGCCAGCAGCCAACCCCGGACTAGCGGGAAGCACTACAATGAGCAGTTCTTC.

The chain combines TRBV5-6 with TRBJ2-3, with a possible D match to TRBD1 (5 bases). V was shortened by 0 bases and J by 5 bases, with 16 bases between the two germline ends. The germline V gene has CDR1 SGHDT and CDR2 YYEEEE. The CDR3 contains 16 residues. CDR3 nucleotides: TGTGCCAGCAGCTTGGAGGGTCAGGGCTTGAGAGATACGCAGTATTTT. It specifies CASSLEGQGLRDTQYF.

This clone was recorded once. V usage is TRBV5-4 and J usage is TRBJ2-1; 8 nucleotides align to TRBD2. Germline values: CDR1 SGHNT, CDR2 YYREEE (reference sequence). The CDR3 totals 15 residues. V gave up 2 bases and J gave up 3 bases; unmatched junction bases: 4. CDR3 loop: CASSFAGGLYNEQFF. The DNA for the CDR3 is TGTGCCAGCAGCTTCGCGGGAGGCCTCTACAATGAGCAGTTCTTC. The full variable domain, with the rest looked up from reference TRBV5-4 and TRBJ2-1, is ETGVTQSPTHLIKTRGQQVTLRCSSQSGHNTVSWYQQALGQGPQFIFQYYREEENGRGNFPPRFSGLQFPNYSSELNVNALELDDSALYLCASSFAGGLYNEQFFGPGTRLTVL.

The CDR3 bases are TGTGCCAGCAGCTTAGCTAAATCGACAGCAATAATTCAGAACACTGAAGCTTTCTTT. This sequence encodes CASSLAKSTAIIQNTEAFF. This rearrangement joins TRBV7-6 to TRBJ1-1, with D tentatively TRBD1 (5 bases). The CDR3 consists of 19 residues. Germline V lookup: CDR1 SGHVS, CDR2 FNYEAQ. V lost 0 bases to trimming and J lost 1 base, with 21 bases between them.

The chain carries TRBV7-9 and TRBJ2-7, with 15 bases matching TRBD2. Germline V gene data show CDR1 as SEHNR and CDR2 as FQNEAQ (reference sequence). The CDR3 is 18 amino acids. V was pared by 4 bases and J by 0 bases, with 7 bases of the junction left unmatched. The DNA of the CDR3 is TGTGCCAGCAGCTCCGGGACTAGCGGGAGGCCTACCTCCTACGAGCAGTACTTC. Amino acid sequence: CASSSGTSGRPTSYEQYF.

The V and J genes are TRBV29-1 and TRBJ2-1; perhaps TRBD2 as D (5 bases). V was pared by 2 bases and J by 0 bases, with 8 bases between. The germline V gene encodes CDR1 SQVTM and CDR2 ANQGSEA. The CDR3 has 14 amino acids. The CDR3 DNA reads TGCAGCGTTGAACTCCGGGACTCCTACAATGAGCAGTTCTTC. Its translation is CSVELRDSYNEQFF.

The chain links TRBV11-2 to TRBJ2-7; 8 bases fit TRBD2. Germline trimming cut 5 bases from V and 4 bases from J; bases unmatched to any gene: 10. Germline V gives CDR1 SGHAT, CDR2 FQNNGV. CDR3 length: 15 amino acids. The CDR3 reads CASSPQLAGSYEQYF. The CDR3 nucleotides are TGTGCCAGCAGCCCCCAGTTAGCGGGATCGTACGAGCAGTACTTC.

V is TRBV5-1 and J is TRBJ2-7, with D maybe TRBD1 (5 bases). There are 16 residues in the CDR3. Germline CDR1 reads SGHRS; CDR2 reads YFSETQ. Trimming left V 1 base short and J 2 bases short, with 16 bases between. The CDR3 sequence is CASSLFQGNHPYEQYF. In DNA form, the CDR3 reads TGCGCCAGCAGCTTGTTTCAGGGTAACCACCCCTACGAGCAGTACTTC. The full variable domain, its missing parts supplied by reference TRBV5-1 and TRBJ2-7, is KAGVTQTPRYLIKTRGQQVTLSCSPISGHRSVSWYQQTPGQGLQFLFEYFSETQRNKGNFPGRFSGRQFSNSRSEMNVSTLELGDSALYLCASSLFQGNHPYEQYFGPGTRLTVT.

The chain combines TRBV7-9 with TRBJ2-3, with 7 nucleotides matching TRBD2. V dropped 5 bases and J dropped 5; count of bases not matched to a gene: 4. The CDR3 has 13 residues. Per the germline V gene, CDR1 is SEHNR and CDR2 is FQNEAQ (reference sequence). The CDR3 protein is CASSERGGDTQYF. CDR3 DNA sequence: TGTGCCAGCAGCGAGCGCGGGGGAGATACGCAGTATTTT.

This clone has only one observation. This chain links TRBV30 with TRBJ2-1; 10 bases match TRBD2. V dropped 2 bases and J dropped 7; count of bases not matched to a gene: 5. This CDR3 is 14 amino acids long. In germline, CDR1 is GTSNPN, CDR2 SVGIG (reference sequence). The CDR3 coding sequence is TGTGCCTGGAGTACGGCTAGCGGGAGTAATGAGCAGTTCTTC. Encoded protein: CAWSTASGSNEQFF.

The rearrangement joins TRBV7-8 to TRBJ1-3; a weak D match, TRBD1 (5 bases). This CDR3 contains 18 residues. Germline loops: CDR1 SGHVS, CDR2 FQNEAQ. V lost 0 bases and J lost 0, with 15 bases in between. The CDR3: CASSLAVWGALSGNTIYF. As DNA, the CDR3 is TGTGCCAGCAGCTTAGCGGTGTGGGGCGCGCTCTCTGGAAACACCATATATTTT.

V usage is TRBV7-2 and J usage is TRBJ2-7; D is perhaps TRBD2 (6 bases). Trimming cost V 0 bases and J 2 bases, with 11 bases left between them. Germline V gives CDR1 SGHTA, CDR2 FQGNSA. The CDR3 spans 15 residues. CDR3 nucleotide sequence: TGTGCCAGCAGCTTAGCTGGTAGCGGAACCTACGAGCAGTACTTC. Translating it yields CASSLAGSGTYEQYF.

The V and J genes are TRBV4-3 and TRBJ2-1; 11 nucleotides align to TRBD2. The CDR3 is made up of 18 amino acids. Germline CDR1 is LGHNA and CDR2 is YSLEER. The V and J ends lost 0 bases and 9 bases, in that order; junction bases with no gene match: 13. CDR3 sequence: CASSQDRALAGGEGEQFF. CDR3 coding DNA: TGCGCCAGCAGCCAAGATAGGGCGCTAGCGGGAGGTGAAGGTGAGCAGTTCTTC.

CDR3 DNA sequence: TGTGCCAGCTCACCAGACAGGGGGCGGGAAGGTCAGCCCCAGCATTTT. Its translation is CASSPDRGREGQPQHF. V gene TRBV18 combines with J gene TRBJ1-5; 10 bases line up with TRBD1. The J segment lost 6 bases and the V segment lost 2 bases, leaving 7 bases of the junction unmatched. Germline CDR1 is KGHSH and CDR2 is LQKENI. This CDR3 spans 16 amino acids.

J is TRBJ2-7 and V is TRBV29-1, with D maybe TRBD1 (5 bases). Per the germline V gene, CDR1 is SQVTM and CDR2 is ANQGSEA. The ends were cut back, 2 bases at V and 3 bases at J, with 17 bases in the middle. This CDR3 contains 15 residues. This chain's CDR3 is CSVEFTVQGCYEQYF. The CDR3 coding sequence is TGCAGCGTTGAATTTACTGTCCAGGGATGCTACGAGCAGTACTTC.

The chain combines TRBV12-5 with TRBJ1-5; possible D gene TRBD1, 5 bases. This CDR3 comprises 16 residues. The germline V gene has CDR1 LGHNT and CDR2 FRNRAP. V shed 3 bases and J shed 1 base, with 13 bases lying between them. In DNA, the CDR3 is TGTGCTAGTGGTTTTAGCAGGGATCAAAGCAATCAGCCCCAGCATTTT. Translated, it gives CASGFSRDQSNQPQHF.

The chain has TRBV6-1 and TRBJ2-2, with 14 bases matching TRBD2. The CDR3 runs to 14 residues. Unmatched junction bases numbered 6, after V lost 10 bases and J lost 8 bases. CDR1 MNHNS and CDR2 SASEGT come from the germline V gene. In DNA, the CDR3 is TGTGCCACGGGGACTAGCGGGAGTAAGGGGGAGCTGTTTTTT. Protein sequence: CATGTSGSKGELFF.

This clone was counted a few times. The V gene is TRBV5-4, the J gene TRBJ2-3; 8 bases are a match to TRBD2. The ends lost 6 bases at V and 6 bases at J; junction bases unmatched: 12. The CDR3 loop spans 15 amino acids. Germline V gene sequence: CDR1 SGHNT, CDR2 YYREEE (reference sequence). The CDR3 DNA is TGTGCCAGCACCGACCATGGACGGGAGGGGGATACGCAGTATTTT. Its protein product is CASTDHGREGDTQYF.

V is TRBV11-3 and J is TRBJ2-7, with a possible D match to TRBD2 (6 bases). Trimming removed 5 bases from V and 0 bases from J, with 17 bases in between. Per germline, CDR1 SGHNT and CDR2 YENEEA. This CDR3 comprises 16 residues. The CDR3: CASSRGKGGASYEQYF. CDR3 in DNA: TGTGCCAGCAGCCGGGGTAAGGGAGGCGCCTCCTACGAGCAGTACTTC.

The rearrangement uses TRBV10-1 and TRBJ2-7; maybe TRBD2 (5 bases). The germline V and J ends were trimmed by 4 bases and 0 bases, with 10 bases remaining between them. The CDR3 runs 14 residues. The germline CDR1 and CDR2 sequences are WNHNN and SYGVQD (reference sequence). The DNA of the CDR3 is TGCGCCAGCAGTGGAGGGCATCTCTCCTACGAGCAGTACTTC. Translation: CASSGGHLSYEQYF.

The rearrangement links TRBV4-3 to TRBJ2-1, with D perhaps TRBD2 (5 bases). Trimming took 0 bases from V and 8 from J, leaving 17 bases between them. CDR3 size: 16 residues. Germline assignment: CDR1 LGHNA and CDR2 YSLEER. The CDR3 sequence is CASSQEKEAPMDEQFF. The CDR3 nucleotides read TGCGCCAGCAGCCAAGAAAAGGAGGCCCCTATGGATGAGCAGTTCTTC.

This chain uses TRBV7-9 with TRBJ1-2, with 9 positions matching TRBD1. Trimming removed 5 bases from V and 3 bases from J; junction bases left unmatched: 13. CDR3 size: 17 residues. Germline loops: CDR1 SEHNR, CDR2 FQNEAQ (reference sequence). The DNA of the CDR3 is TGTGCCAGCAGCGTAAACGAAGCTCGGGACAGGGACTATGGCTACACCTTC. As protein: CASSVNEARDRDYGYTF. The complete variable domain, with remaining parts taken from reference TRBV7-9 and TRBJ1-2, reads DTGVSQNPRHKITKRGQNVTFRCDPISEHNRLYWYRQTLGQGPEFLTYFQNEAQLEKSRLLSDRFSAERPKGSFSTLEIQRTEQGDSAMYLCASSVNEARDRDYGYTFGSGTRLTVV.

The CDR3 spells CASSPGGSGNEQFF. CDR3 in DNA: TGTGCCAGCAGCCCCGGGGGTAGTGGGAATGAGCAGTTCTTC. J is TRBJ2-1 and V is TRBV7-2, with D maybe TRBD2 (6 bases). The germline V and J ends were trimmed by 5 bases and 7 bases, with 15 bases remaining between them. Germline V gene sequence: CDR1 SGHTA, CDR2 FQGNSA. The CDR3 is 14 residues long.